The rows below give T cell receptor beta chains drawn from one sample of a study of blood T cell repertoires in COVID-19. Data came from immunoSEQ multiplex PCR; TCRdb stores just in-frame clones and leaves some out. Of some 140,000 clones in the sample, almost 85% were seen once. The material sequenced was PBMCs or T cells enriched from blood (not recorded which). These receptors came from a man aged 35-49 years with acute COVID-19. CDR3s include the opening cysteine and the closing phenylalanine or tryptophan. A D gene is named only where the DNA matches it firmly. A row's size may be missing; if present it is once, few, many or a size class.

length: 15; D: NA; V: TRBV7-9; J: TRBJ2-5; size: NA; CDR3: CASSARRGAEETQYF; DNA: TGTGCCAGCAGCGCCCGAAGAGGTGCGGAAGAGACCCAGTACTTC
length: 15; D: NA; V: TRBV27; J: TRBJ1-4; size: NA; CDR3: CASRNRVHPNEKLFF; DNA: TGTGCCAGCAGGAACCGGGTCCACCCTAATGAAAAACTGTTTTTT
length: 13; D: TRBD1; V: TRBV27; J: TRBJ1-1; size: NA; CDR3: CASGQGRYTEAFF; DNA: TGTGCCAGCGGACAGGGGAGGTACACTGAAGCTTTCTTT
length: 15; D: TRBD2; V: TRBV29-1; J: TRBJ2-2; size: NA; CDR3: CSVAVAGANTGELFF; DNA: TGCAGCGTTGCAGTAGCGGGGGCGAACACCGGGGAGCTGTTTTTT
length: 13; D: NA; V: TRBV27; J: TRBJ1-1; size: NA; CDR3: CASRGGAGTEAFF; DNA: TGTGCCAGCAGGGGTGGGGCAGGAACTGAAGCTTTCTTT
length: 14; D: TRBD2; V: TRBV28; J: TRBJ2-7; size: NA; CDR3: CATLGLAGGYEQYF; DNA: TGTGCCACCCTGGGGCTAGCGGGAGGTTACGAGCAGTACTTC
length: 14; D: TRBD2; V: TRBV5-5; J: TRBJ2-1; size: NA; CDR3: CASSLGTSGNEQFF; DNA: TGTGCCAGCAGCTTGGGGACTAGCGGCAATGAGCAGTTCTTC
length: 13; D: TRBD1; V: TRBV6-5; J: TRBJ2-7; size: NA; CDR3: CASFRDRSHEQYF; DNA: TGTGCCAGCTTCCGGGACAGGTCCCACGAGCAGTACTTC
length: 15; D: NA; V: TRBV3-1/TRBV3-2; J: TRBJ2-3; size: NA; CDR3: CASSQPISLTDTQYF; DNA: TGTGCCAGCAGCCAACCGATTAGTCTCACAGATACGCAGTATTTT
length: 13; D: NA; V: TRBV12-3/TRBV12-4; J: TRBJ1-5; size: NA; CDR3: CASSFNSNQPQHF; DNA: TGTGCCAGCAGTTTTAATAGCAATCAGCCCCAGCATTTT
length: 14; D: TRBD2; V: TRBV7-2; J: TRBJ2-5; size: NA; CDR3: CASSFRREEETQYF; DNA: TGTGCCAGCAGCTTTCGGCGGGAGGAAGAGACCCAGTACTTC
length: 14; D: NA; V: TRBV5-1; J: TRBJ1-1; size: once; CDR3: CASSPGVMNTEAFF; DNA: TGCGCCAGCTCTCCGGGAGTCATGAACACTGAAGCTTTCTTT
length: 13; D: TRBD1; V: TRBV2; J: TRBJ1-6; size: NA; CDR3: CASRTGYNSPLHF; DNA: TGTGCCAGCAGGACAGGGTATAATTCACCCCTCCACTTT
length: 13; D: NA; V: TRBV7-8; J: TRBJ2-3; size: NA; CDR3: CASSLVAADTQYF; DNA: TGTGCCAGCAGCTTAGTTGCGGCGGATACGCAGTATTTT
length: 16; D: TRBD1; V: TRBV28; J: TRBJ2-7; size: few; CDR3: CASSAPTTGNSYEQYF; DNA: TGTGCCAGCAGTGCCCCCACGACAGGGAACTCCTACGAGCAGTACTTC
length: 14; D: NA; V: TRBV29-1; J: TRBJ1-3; size: NA; CDR3: CSVEDIRSGNTIYF; DNA: TGCAGCGTTGAAGATATTCGCTCTGGAAACACCATATATTTT
length: 15; D: TRBD2; V: TRBV7-6; J: TRBJ2-4; size: NA; CDR3: CASSPSGGVNGIQYF; DNA: TGTGCCAGCAGCCCTAGCGGGGGGGTTAATGGCATTCAGTACTTC
length: 13; D: NA; V: TRBV15; J: TRBJ1-1; size: NA; CDR3: CATSDRRGTEAFF; DNA: TGTGCCACCAGCGACAGAAGGGGCACTGAAGCTTTCTTT
length: 13; D: NA; V: TRBV5-1; J: TRBJ1-2; size: NA; CDR3: CASSLAGEGGYTF; DNA: TGCGCCAGCAGCTTGGCAGGGGAAGGTGGCTACACCTTC
length: 14; D: NA; V: TRBV5-1; J: TRBJ2-1; size: NA; CDR3: CASEKGGFSDEQFF; DNA: TGCGCCAGTGAGAAGGGGGGGTTTTCCGATGAGCAGTTCTTC
length: 15; D: TRBD2; V: TRBV7-8; J: TRBJ2-5; size: NA; CDR3: CASSDSGRIQETQYF; DNA: TGTGCCAGCAGCGATAGCGGGAGGATCCAAGAGACCCAGTACTTC
length: 16; D: TRBD1; V: TRBV28; J: TRBJ1-5; size: once; CDR3: CASSLGGQRYNQPQHF; DNA: TGTGCCAGCAGTTTAGGGGGACAGCGATACAATCAGCCCCAGCATTTT
length: 14; D: TRBD1; V: TRBV19; J: TRBJ1-5; size: NA; CDR3: CASSARGDNQPQHF; DNA: TGTGCCAGTAGTGCCAGGGGGGATAATCAGCCCCAGCATTTT
length: 18; D: NA; V: TRBV5-4; J: TRBJ2-5; size: NA; CDR3: CASSLGGGATDIQETQYF; DNA: TGTGCCAGCAGCTTGGGGGGCGGGGCCACGGACATACAAGAGACCCAGTACTTC
length: 15; D: TRBD1; V: TRBV7-6; J: TRBJ1-4; size: few; CDR3: CASSLGQNLNEKLFF; DNA: TGTGCCAGCAGCCTGGGACAGAACCTTAATGAAAAACTGTTTTTT
length: 13; D: NA; V: TRBV28; J: TRBJ2-7; size: NA; CDR3: CASSLVTGKEQYF; DNA: TGTGCCAGCAGTTTGGTCACAGGGAAAGAGCAGTACTTC
length: 16; D: TRBD2; V: TRBV3-1/TRBV3-2; J: TRBJ2-3; size: once; CDR3: CASSPRTSGGVDTQYF; DNA: TGTGCCAGCAGCCCGCGGACTAGCGGGGGGGTAGATACGCAGTATTTT
length: 15; D: NA; V: TRBV28; J: TRBJ2-7; size: NA; CDR3: CASSLPPTSSYEQYF; DNA: TGTGCCAGCAGTTTACCCCCAACTAGCTCCTACGAGCAGTACTTC
length: 16; D: NA; V: TRBV28; J: TRBJ2-1; size: NA; CDR3: CASSSLAEEAYNEQFF; DNA: TGTGCCAGCAGTTCCTTAGCGGAAGAAGCGTACAATGAGCAGTTCTTC
length: 13; D: NA; V: TRBV28; J: TRBJ1-5; size: NA; CDR3: CASLSNSNQPQHF; DNA: TGTGCCAGCCTCAGTAATAGCAATCAGCCCCAGCATTTT
length: 13; D: NA; V: TRBV30; J: TRBJ1-1; size: NA; CDR3: CAWAQGLDTEAFF; DNA: TGTGCCTGGGCCCAGGGGTTGGACACTGAAGCTTTCTTT
length: 15; D: NA; V: TRBV4-2; J: TRBJ1-1; size: once; CDR3: CASSQGDSLNTEAFF; DNA: TGTGCCAGCAGCCAAGGCGACAGCCTGAACACTGAAGCTTTCTTT
length: 16; D: NA; V: TRBV7-9; J: TRBJ1-2; size: NA; CDR3: CASSLYPEEGDYGYTF; DNA: TGTGCCAGCAGCTTATACCCGGAAGAAGGGGACTATGGCTACACCTTC
length: 15; D: TRBD1; V: TRBV10-2; J: TRBJ2-7; size: NA; CDR3: CASSGWGQGVYEQYF; DNA: TGCGCCAGCAGTGGGTGGGGGCAGGGGGTTTACGAGCAGTACTTC
length: 16; D: TRBD1; V: TRBV28; J: TRBJ2-5; size: NA; CDR3: CASSHPRQGGQETQYF; DNA: TGTGCCAGCAGCCACCCGAGACAGGGGGGCCAAGAGACCCAGTACTTC
length: 16; D: NA; V: TRBV30; J: TRBJ2-6; size: NA; CDR3: CAWGAREYSGANVLTF; DNA: TGTGCCTGGGGGGCCAGGGAATACTCTGGGGCCAACGTCCTGACTTTC
length: 16; D: NA; V: TRBV27; J: TRBJ2-3; size: NA; CDR3: CACSLWSGEGSDTQYF; DNA: TGTGCCTGCAGTTTATGGTCAGGGGAAGGGTCAGATACGCAGTATTTT
length: 15; D: TRBD1; V: TRBV6-5; J: TRBJ2-1; size: NA; CDR3: CASRLKQGAANEQFF; DNA: TGTGCCAGCAGACTCAAACAGGGGGCTGCGAATGAGCAGTTCTTC
length: 16; D: NA; V: TRBV7-8; J: TRBJ1-5; size: NA; CDR3: CASSAGTSYSNQPQHF; DNA: TGTGCCAGCAGCGCAGGGACAAGCTATAGCAATCAGCCCCAGCATTTT
length: 17; D: TRBD2; V: TRBV7-9; J: TRBJ2-3; size: NA; CDR3: CASSPGLAGGTPDTQYF; DNA: TGTGCCAGCAGCCCGGGACTAGCGGGGGGGACCCCAGATACGCAGTATTTT
length: 14; D: TRBD1; V: TRBV7-2; J: TRBJ1-3; size: NA; CDR3: CASSRTGSGNTIYF; DNA: TGTGCCAGCAGCCGGACAGGTTCGGGAAACACCATATATTTT
length: 13; D: NA; V: TRBV6-2/TRBV6-3; J: TRBJ1-6; size: NA; CDR3: CASSSGFNSPLHF; DNA: TGTGCCAGCAGTTCGGGTTTCAATTCACCCCTCCACTTT
length: 15; D: TRBD2; V: TRBV7-9; J: TRBJ2-1; size: NA; CDR3: CASSPRGADYNEQFF; DNA: TGTGCCAGCAGCCCGCGGGGGGCAGACTACAATGAGCAGTTCTTC
length: 15; D: NA; V: TRBV27; J: TRBJ1-4; size: NA; CDR3: CASSFKRVSNEKLFF; DNA: TGTGCCAGCAGTTTCAAACGGGTCTCTAATGAAAAACTGTTTTTT
length: 13; D: NA; V: TRBV6-1; J: TRBJ2-3; size: few; CDR3: CASSDLTTDTQYF; DNA: TGTGCCAGCAGTGATCTAACCACAGATACGCAGTATTTT
length: 15; D: NA; V: TRBV18; J: TRBJ2-1; size: NA; CDR3: CASSPQDSSYNEQFF; DNA: TGTGCCAGCTCACCTCAGGACAGCTCCTACAATGAGCAGTTCTTC
length: 13; D: NA; V: TRBV3-1/TRBV3-2; J: TRBJ2-7; size: NA; CDR3: CASSQAASYEQYF; DNA: TGTGCCAGCAGCCAGGCGGCATCCTACGAGCAGTACTTC
length: 14; D: NA; V: TRBV2; J: TRBJ1-1; size: NA; CDR3: CASSTGYETAEAFF; DNA: TGTGCCAGCAGTACAGGGTACGAGACGGCTGAAGCTTTCTTT
length: 14; D: NA; V: TRBV27; J: TRBJ1-3; size: NA; CDR3: CASSPLLSGNTIYF; DNA: TGTGCCAGCAGTCCTCTCCTCTCTGGAAACACCATATATTTT
length: 15; D: TRBD2; V: TRBV30; J: TRBJ2-1; size: NA; CDR3: CAWRFPGLAGDEQFF; DNA: TGTGCCTGGAGATTCCCGGGACTAGCGGGAGATGAGCAGTTCTTC
length: 16; D: NA; V: TRBV4-1; J: TRBJ2-3; size: NA; CDR3: CASSQIWGLGTDTQYF; DNA: TGCGCCAGCAGCCAAATTTGGGGCTTGGGCACAGATACGCAGTATTTT